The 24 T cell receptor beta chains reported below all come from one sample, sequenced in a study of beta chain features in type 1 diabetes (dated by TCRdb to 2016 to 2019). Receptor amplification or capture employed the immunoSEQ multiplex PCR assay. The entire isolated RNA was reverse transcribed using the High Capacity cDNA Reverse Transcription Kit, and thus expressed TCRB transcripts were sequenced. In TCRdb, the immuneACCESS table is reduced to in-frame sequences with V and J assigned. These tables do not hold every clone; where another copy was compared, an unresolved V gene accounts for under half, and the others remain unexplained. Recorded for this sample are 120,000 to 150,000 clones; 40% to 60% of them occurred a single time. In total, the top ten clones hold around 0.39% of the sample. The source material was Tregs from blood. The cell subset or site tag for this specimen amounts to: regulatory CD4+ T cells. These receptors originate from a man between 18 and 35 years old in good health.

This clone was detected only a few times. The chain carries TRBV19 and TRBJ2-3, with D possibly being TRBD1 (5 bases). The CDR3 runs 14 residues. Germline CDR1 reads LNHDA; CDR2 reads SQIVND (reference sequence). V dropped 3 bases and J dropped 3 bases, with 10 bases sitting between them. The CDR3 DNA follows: TGTGCCAGTAGTATCACCCCAGGGACAGATACGCAGTATTTT. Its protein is CASSITPGTDTQYF.

DNA of the CDR3: TGTGCCTGGAGGCCCCTAGGAGGGGGCACAGATACGCAGTATTTT. It is translated as CAWRPLGGGTDTQYF. The V and J genes are TRBV30 and TRBJ2-3; possible D gene TRBD2, 6 bases. V lost 3 bases to trimming and J lost 1 base, with 14 bases between them. The CDR3 loop spans 15 amino acids. CDR1 and CDR2 (germline): GTSNPN, SVGIG (reference sequence).

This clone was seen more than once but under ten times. The CDR3 sequence is CASSISGANTGELFF. DNA of the CDR3: TGTGCCAGCTCCATCTCAGGCGCGAACACCGGGGAGCTGTTTTTT. The chain carries TRBV7-9 and TRBJ2-2; no definite D call. V gave up 8 bases and J gave up 0 bases, with 13 bases separating them. This CDR3 comprises 15 residues. The V gene's germline CDR1 is SEHNR and CDR2 FQNEAQ (reference sequence).

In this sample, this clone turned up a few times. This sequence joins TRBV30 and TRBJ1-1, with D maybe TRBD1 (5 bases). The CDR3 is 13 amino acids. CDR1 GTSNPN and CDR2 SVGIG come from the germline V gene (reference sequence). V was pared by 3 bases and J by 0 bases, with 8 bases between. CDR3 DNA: TGTGCCTGGAGCCGGGGGATGAACACTGAAGCTTTCTTT. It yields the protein CAWSRGMNTEAFF.

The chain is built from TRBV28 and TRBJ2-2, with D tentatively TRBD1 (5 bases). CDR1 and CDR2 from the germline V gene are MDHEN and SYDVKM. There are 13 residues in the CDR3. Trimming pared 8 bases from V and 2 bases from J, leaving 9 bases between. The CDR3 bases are TGTGCCAGCTGGGGCAGAAACACCGGGGAGCTGTTTTTT. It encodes CASWGRNTGELFF.

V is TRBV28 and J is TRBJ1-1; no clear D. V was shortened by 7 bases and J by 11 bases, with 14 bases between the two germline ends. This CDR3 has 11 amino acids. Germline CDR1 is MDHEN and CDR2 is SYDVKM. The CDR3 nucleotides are TGTGCCAGCATTTCGGAGGTTGGCGCTTTCTTT. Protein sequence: CASISEVGAFF.

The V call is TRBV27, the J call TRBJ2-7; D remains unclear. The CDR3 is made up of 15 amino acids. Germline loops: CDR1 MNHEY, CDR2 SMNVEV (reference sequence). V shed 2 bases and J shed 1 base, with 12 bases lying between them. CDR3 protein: CASSLRQGLSYEQYF. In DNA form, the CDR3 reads TGTGCCAGCAGTTTACGACAAGGTTTATCCTACGAGCAGTACTTC.

In DNA, the CDR3 is TGTGCCAGCAGCTTAGATGGAGGGGTCCCCTACGAGCAGTACTTC. The encoded protein is CASSLDGGVPYEQYF. The rearrangement links TRBV7-2 to TRBJ2-7; TRBD2 is a possible D gene (6 bases). From germline, CDR1 is SGHTA and CDR2 FQGNSA. CDR3 length equals 15 residues. V lost 1 base and J 2 bases, leaving 12 bases between the germline ends.

The CDR3 DNA follows: TGTGCCAGCAGTCCTGGTCTCTGGAGTCCCTACGAGCAGTACTTC. Residues: CASSPGLWSPYEQYF. This chain connects TRBV27 to TRBJ2-7; unclear D gene. CDR1 is MNHEY, CDR2 SMNVEV, per germline (reference sequence). This CDR3 spans 15 amino acids. The V gene lost 5 bases and the J gene lost 2 bases, with 16 bases spanning the gap.

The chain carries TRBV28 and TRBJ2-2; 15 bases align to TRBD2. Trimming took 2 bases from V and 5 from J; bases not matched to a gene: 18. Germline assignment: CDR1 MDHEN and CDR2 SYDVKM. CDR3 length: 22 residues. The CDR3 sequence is CASSLIWAPGLAGGRWTGELFF. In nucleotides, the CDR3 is TGTGCCAGCAGTTTAATCTGGGCGCCGGGACTAGCGGGAGGCCGGTGGACCGGGGAGCTGTTTTTT.

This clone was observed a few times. CDR3 region: CASSPDRTYEQYF. The DNA of the CDR3 is TGTGCCAGCTCCCCTGACAGGACCTACGAGCAGTACTTC. The chain uses TRBV18 and TRBJ2-7; D perhaps matches TRBD1 (6 bases). V was shortened by 6 bases and J by 2 bases, with 11 bases between the two germline ends. Per the germline V gene, CDR1 is KGHSH and CDR2 is LQKENI. The CDR3 spans 13 residues.

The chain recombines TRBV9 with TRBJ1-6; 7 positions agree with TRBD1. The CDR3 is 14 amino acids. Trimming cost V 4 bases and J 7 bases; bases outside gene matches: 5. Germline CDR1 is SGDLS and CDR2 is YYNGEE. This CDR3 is CASSTGQINSPLHF. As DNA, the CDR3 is TGTGCCAGCAGCACGGGACAGATAAATTCACCCCTCCACTTT. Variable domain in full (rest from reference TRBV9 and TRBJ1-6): DSGVTQTPKHLITATGQRVTLRCSPRSGDLSVYWYQQSLDQGLQFLIQYYNGEERAKGNILERFSAQQFPDLHSELNLSSLELGDSALYFCASSTGQINSPLHFGNGTRLTVT.

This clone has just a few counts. The CDR3 DNA reads as TGTGCCAGCAGCAAAGGTAAGGAGGGTACAATCCCCTACGAGCAGTACTTC. This translates into CASSKGKEGTIPYEQYF. The rearrangement uses TRBV21-1 and TRBJ2-7; TRBD2, the table's D call, was not compared with the DNA. TRBV21-1 is designated a pseudogene. The CDR3 runs to 17 residues.

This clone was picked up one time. The CDR3 sequence: CASSLFKNRQGGKTQYF. In nucleotides, the CDR3 is TGTGCCAGCAGTTTGTTTAAAAACAGACAGGGTGGGAAGACCCAGTACTTC. V is TRBV28 and J is TRBJ2-5; TRBD1 matches 7 bases. Germline V lookup: CDR1 MDHEN, CDR2 SYDVKM. This CDR3 spans 17 amino acids. The junction had 16 bases not matched to a gene; V was cut back by 3 bases and J by 6 bases.

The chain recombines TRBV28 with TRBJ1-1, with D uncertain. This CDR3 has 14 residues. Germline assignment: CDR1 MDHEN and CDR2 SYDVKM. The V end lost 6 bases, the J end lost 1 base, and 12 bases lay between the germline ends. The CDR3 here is CASSLLSGNTEAFF. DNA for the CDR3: TGTGCCAGCAGCCTCCTTAGTGGGAACACTGAAGCTTTCTTT.

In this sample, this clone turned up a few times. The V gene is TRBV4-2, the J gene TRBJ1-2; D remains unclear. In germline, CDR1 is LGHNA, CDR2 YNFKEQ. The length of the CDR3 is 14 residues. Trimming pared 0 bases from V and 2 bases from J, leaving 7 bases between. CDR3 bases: TGTGCCAGCAGCCAAGATTCACGGAACTATGGCTACACCTTC. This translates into CASSQDSRNYGYTF.

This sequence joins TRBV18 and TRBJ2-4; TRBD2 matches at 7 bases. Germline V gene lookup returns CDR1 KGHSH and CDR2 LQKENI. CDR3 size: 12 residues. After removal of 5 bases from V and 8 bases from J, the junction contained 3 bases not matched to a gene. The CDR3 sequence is CASSAGRDIQYF. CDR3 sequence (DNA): TGTGCCAGCTCAGCAGGGAGGGACATTCAGTACTTC.

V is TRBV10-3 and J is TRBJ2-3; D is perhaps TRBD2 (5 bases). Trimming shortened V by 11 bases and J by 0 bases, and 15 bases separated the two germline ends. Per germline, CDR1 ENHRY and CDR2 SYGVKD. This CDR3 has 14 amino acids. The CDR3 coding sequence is TGTGCCCTGAAGGCGGGTCCTAGCACAGATACGCAGTATTTT. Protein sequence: CALKAGPSTDTQYF.

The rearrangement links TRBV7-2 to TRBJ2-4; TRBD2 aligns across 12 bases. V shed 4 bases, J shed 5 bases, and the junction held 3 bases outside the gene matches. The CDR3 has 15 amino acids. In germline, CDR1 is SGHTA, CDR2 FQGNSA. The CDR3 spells CASSSTSGSQNIQYF. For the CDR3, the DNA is TGTGCCAGCAGCTCGACTAGCGGGAGTCAAAACATTCAGTACTTC.

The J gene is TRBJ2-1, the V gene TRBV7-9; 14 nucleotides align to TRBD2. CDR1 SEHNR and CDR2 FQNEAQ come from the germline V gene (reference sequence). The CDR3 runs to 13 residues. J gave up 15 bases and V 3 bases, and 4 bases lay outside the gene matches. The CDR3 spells CASSFGTSGGRFF. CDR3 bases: TGTGCCAGCAGCTTCGGGACTAGCGGGGGCCGGTTCTTC.

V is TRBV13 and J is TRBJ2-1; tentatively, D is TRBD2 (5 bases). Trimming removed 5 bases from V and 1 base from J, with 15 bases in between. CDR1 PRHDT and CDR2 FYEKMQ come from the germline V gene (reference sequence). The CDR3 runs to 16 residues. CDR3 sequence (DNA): TGTGCCAGCAGCGGACTTGGGATGAGGTCCTACAATGAGCAGTTCTTC. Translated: CASSGLGMRSYNEQFF.

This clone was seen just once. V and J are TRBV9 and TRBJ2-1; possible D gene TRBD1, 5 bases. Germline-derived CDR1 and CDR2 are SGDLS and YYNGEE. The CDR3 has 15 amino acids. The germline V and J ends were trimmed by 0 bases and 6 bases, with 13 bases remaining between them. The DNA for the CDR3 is TGTGCCAGCAGCGTAGGCAGGGTCTTCCGCAATGAGCAGTTCTTC. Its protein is CASSVGRVFRNEQFF.

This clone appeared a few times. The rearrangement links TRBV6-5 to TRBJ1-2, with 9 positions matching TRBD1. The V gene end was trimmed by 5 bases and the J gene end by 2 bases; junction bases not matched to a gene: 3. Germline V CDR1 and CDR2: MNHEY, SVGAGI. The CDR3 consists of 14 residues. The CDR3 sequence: CASSRDRENYGYTF. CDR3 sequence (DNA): TGTGCCAGCAGTCGGGACAGGGAAAACTATGGCTACACCTTC.

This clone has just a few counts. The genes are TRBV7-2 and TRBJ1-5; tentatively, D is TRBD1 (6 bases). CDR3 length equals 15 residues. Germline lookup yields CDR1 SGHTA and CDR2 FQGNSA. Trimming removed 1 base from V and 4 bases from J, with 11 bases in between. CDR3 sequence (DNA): TGTGCCAGCAGCTTAGGACAGGCTAGGAATCAGCCCCAGCATTTT. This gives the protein CASSLGQARNQPQHF.